These T cell receptor beta chains were read from a single sample in a study of T-cell memory formation after mild COVID-19. TCRdb independently ran MiXCR on the 5' RACE reads; one entry per CDR3 protein. The sample includes roughly 600,000 distinct CDR3 sequences, approximately 19% of them seen just once. Sequencing was carried out using PBMCs or a T cell subset sorted from them (not recorded which). The receptor set was obtained from an adult woman who had mild COVID-19 (a few samples of this study predate the infection). Cell type and time point are not known. Each CDR3 is given with its conserved first and last residue. Fields, in order: D gene, V gene, J gene, clone size, CDR3 protein, CDR3 DNA. D genes are given only for firm matches. Size is omitted from some rows. Given values are once, few, many or a class for expanded clones.

d_gene: -
v_gene: TRBV12-5
j_gene: TRBJ2-1
abundance: once
CDR3aa: CASGLVLGVDNEQFF
CDR3nt: TGTGCTAGTGGTTTGGTACTAGGGGTAGACAATGAGCAGTTCTTC

d_gene: -
v_gene: TRBV11-2
j_gene: TRBJ1-1
abundance: -
CDR3aa: CASSFVVTNTEAFF
CDR3nt: TGTGCCAGCAGCTTTGTGGTGACGAACACTGAAGCTTTCTTT

d_gene: -
v_gene: TRBV24-1
j_gene: TRBJ1-2
abundance: -
CDR3aa: CATSDFRGGVTTAGGYTF
CDR3nt: TGTGCCACCAGTGATTTCCGTGGAGGGGTCACAACCGCGGGCGGCTACACCTTC

d_gene: -
v_gene: TRBV7-9
j_gene: TRBJ2-7
abundance: -
CDR3aa: CASSLVGGRAYEQYF
CDR3nt: TGTGCCAGCAGCTTAGTTGGCGGGCGTGCCTACGAGCAGTACTTC

d_gene: -
v_gene: TRBV6-5
j_gene: TRBJ1-1
abundance: -
CDR3aa: CASITPWGTEAFF
CDR3nt: TGTGCCAGTATCACTCCTTGGGGCACTGAAGCTTTCTTT

d_gene: -
v_gene: TRBV27
j_gene: TRBJ2-7
abundance: few
CDR3aa: CASSPRRSQVVGDAQYF
CDR3nt: TGTGCCAGCAGTCCAAGGCGGTCACAGGTGGTCGGTGATGCGCAGTACTTC

d_gene: -
v_gene: TRBV7-9
j_gene: TRBJ2-2
abundance: -
CDR3aa: CASILGGMTTGELFF
CDR3nt: TGTGCCAGCATTCTAGGAGGGATGACGACCGGGGAGCTGTTTTTT

d_gene: -
v_gene: TRBV21-1
j_gene: TRBJ2-4
abundance: -
CDR3aa: CASSKVLRGAENIQYF
CDR3nt: TGTGCCAGCAGCAAAGTCCTGCGTGGAGCCGAAAACATTCAGTACTTC

d_gene: TRBD1
v_gene: TRBV7-2
j_gene: TRBJ1-2
abundance: few
CDR3aa: CASSTLTGGGYTF
CDR3nt: TGTGCCAGCAGCACTCTCACAGGGGGTGGCTACACCTTC

d_gene: -
v_gene: TRBV9
j_gene: TRBJ1-1
abundance: -
CDR3aa: CASSVDGRVGTEAFF
CDR3nt: TGTGCCAGCAGCGTAGATGGCAGGGTGGGCACTGAAGCTTTCTTT

d_gene: -
v_gene: TRBV7-2
j_gene: TRBJ2-3
abundance: few
CDR3aa: CASLLEGFGGTDTQYF
CDR3nt: TGTGCCAGCCTCCTCGAAGGATTTGGGGGCACAGATACGCAGTATTTT

d_gene: -
v_gene: TRBV29-1
j_gene: TRBJ2-1
abundance: -
CDR3aa: CSVKGVLYNEQFF
CDR3nt: TGCAGCGTAAAGGGGGTCCTCTACAATGAGCAGTTCTTC

d_gene: -
v_gene: TRBV5-1
j_gene: TRBJ2-7
abundance: few
CDR3aa: CASTPDGTYEQYF
CDR3nt: TGCGCCAGCACTCCGGACGGGACCTACGAGCAGTACTTC

d_gene: -
v_gene: TRBV12-3/TRBV12-4
j_gene: TRBJ2-2
abundance: few
CDR3aa: CASSSTPTGELFF
CDR3nt: TGTGCCAGCAGCTCGACCCCAACCGGGGAGCTGTTTTTT

d_gene: TRBD2
v_gene: TRBV20-1
j_gene: TRBJ2-2
abundance: -
CDR3aa: CSASHSGGTGELFF
CDR3nt: TGCAGTGCTAGCCATAGCGGGGGGACCGGGGAGCTGTTTTTT

d_gene: -
v_gene: TRBV7-9
j_gene: TRBJ2-2
abundance: -
CDR3aa: CASSLRVVGTGELFF
CDR3nt: TGTGCCAGCAGCTTACGGGTGGTGGGAACCGGGGAGCTGTTTTTT

d_gene: -
v_gene: TRBV7-3
j_gene: TRBJ2-7
abundance: many
CDR3aa: CASSPSGSYEQYF
CDR3nt: TGTGCCAGCAGCCCCTCCGGGAGCTACGAGCAGTACTTC

d_gene: TRBD1
v_gene: TRBV5-1
j_gene: TRBJ1-1
abundance: few
CDR3aa: CASTFSYRGSNTEAFF
CDR3nt: TGCGCCAGCACCTTTTCCTACAGGGGGTCGAACACTGAAGCTTTCTTT

d_gene: -
v_gene: TRBV6-1
j_gene: TRBJ1-1
abundance: -
CDR3aa: CATSRQMNTEAFF
CDR3nt: TGTGCCACCTCGAGACAGATGAACACTGAAGCTTTCTTT

d_gene: -
v_gene: TRBV3-1
j_gene: TRBJ2-5
abundance: few
CDR3aa: CASSLQPGGRGETQYF
CDR3nt: TGTGCCAGCAGCCTACAACCAGGGGGGCGTGGGGAGACCCAGTACTTC

d_gene: TRBD1
v_gene: TRBV6-5
j_gene: TRBJ2-7
abundance: few
CDR3aa: CASSYSTRDREDEQYF
CDR3nt: TGTGCCAGCAGTTACTCGACCCGGGACAGGGAGGACGAGCAGTACTTC

d_gene: -
v_gene: TRBV12-3/TRBV12-4
j_gene: TRBJ2-7
abundance: few
CDR3aa: CASSLGPSEQYF
CDR3nt: TGTGCCAGCAGTTTAGGCCCCTCCGAGCAGTACTTC

d_gene: TRBD2
v_gene: TRBV11-3
j_gene: TRBJ2-1
abundance: few
CDR3aa: CASSSWGGPTYNEQFF
CDR3nt: TGTGCCAGCAGCTCCTGGGGGGGACCCACCTACAATGAGCAGTTCTTC

d_gene: -
v_gene: TRBV18
j_gene: TRBJ2-3
abundance: -
CDR3aa: CASSPQGGLTDTQYF
CDR3nt: TGTGCCAGCTCACCACAGGGCGGGTTGACAGATACGCAGTATTTT

d_gene: -
v_gene: TRBV18
j_gene: TRBJ2-7
abundance: -
CDR3aa: CASSPNQFQGIHYEQYF
CDR3nt: TGTGCCAGCTCACCAAACCAATTCCAGGGAATCCACTACGAGCAGTACTTC

d_gene: -
v_gene: TRBV6-1
j_gene: TRBJ1-1
abundance: once
CDR3aa: CASRKPGDGTGAFF
CDR3nt: TGTGCCAGCAGGAAACCGGGAGACGGAACAGGGGCTTTCTTT

d_gene: -
v_gene: TRBV20-1
j_gene: TRBJ1-2
abundance: few
CDR3aa: CSARDEEKGDPIDGYTF
CDR3nt: TGCAGTGCTAGAGATGAAGAAAAGGGGGACCCCATAGATGGCTACACCTTC

d_gene: -
v_gene: TRBV7-2
j_gene: TRBJ2-7
abundance: few
CDR3aa: CASSYLRRAYEQYF
CDR3nt: TGTGCCAGCAGCTATTTGCGGAGGGCCTACGAGCAGTACTTC

d_gene: TRBD1
v_gene: TRBV6-6
j_gene: TRBJ2-7
abundance: few
CDR3aa: CASSDVDRGASEQYF
CDR3nt: TGTGCCAGCAGTGACGTGGACAGGGGGGCCTCCGAGCAGTACTTC

d_gene: TRBD2
v_gene: TRBV3-1
j_gene: TRBJ2-3
abundance: -
CDR3aa: CASSQDYNRREGRSTDTQYF
CDR3nt: TGTGCCAGCAGCCAAGATTATAATCGGCGGGAGGGTCGAAGCACAGATACGCAGTATTTT

d_gene: -
v_gene: TRBV5-1
j_gene: TRBJ2-3
abundance: -
CDR3aa: CASSGTNADTQYF
CDR3nt: TGCGCCAGCTCCGGGACAAACGCAGATACGCAGTATTTT

d_gene: -
v_gene: TRBV28
j_gene: TRBJ1-2
abundance: -
CDR3aa: CASSFRRRYGYTF
CDR3nt: TGTGCCAGCAGTTTCCGCAGACGCTATGGCTACACCTTC

d_gene: -
v_gene: TRBV12-3/TRBV12-4
j_gene: TRBJ2-3
abundance: many
CDR3aa: CASSFDFPDTQYF
CDR3nt: TGTGCCAGCAGTTTTGATTTCCCAGATACGCAGTATTTT

d_gene: TRBD2
v_gene: TRBV24-1
j_gene: TRBJ2-3
abundance: once
CDR3aa: CATSESRTSGGITDTQYF
CDR3nt: TGTGCCACCAGTGAATCACGGACTAGCGGGGGGATCACAGATACGCAGTATTTT

d_gene: -
v_gene: TRBV7-9
j_gene: TRBJ2-1
abundance: -
CDR3aa: CASSPKAGSSYNEQFF
CDR3nt: TGTGCCAGCAGCCCCAAGGCCGGGAGCTCCTACAATGAGCAGTTCTTC

d_gene: TRBD1
v_gene: TRBV29-1
j_gene: TRBJ2-7
abundance: -
CDR3aa: CSVGDRGYYEQYF
CDR3nt: TGCAGCGTGGGGGACAGGGGGTACTACGAGCAGTACTTC

d_gene: TRBD2
v_gene: TRBV20-1
j_gene: TRBJ2-1
abundance: -
CDR3aa: CSASSGGHNEQFF
CDR3nt: TGCAGTGCTAGTAGCGGGGGCCACAATGAGCAGTTCTTC

d_gene: TRBD1
v_gene: TRBV7-9
j_gene: TRBJ1-4
abundance: few
CDR3aa: CASTVREQGIKLFF
CDR3nt: TGTGCCAGCACCGTAAGGGAACAGGGGATTAAACTGTTTTTT

d_gene: -
v_gene: TRBV5-1
j_gene: TRBJ1-4
abundance: few
CDR3aa: CASSRAGAATNEKLFF
CDR3nt: TGCGCCAGCAGCCGGGCGGGGGCCGCAACTAATGAAAAACTGTTTTTT

d_gene: TRBD2
v_gene: TRBV24-1
j_gene: TRBJ2-1
abundance: few
CDR3aa: CATSASSGAYNEQFF
CDR3nt: TGTGCCACCAGTGCCAGTAGCGGGGCCTACAATGAGCAGTTCTTC

d_gene: -
v_gene: TRBV24-1
j_gene: TRBJ1-1
abundance: -
CDR3aa: CATSEGSRGTEAFF
CDR3nt: TGTGCCACCAGTGAGGGGAGTAGGGGCACTGAAGCTTTCTTT

d_gene: -
v_gene: TRBV19
j_gene: TRBJ1-2
abundance: few
CDR3aa: CASSIGTPNTYGYTF
CDR3nt: TGTGCCAGTAGTATCGGGACCCCCAACACCTATGGCTACACCTTC

d_gene: TRBD1
v_gene: TRBV2
j_gene: TRBJ1-2
abundance: few
CDR3aa: CASSDRRGDSGYTF
CDR3nt: TGTGCCAGCAGTGATCGCCGGGGGGACAGTGGCTACACCTTC

d_gene: TRBD2
v_gene: TRBV4-1
j_gene: TRBJ2-1
abundance: many
CDR3aa: CASRRRGGLNEQFF
CDR3nt: TGCGCCAGCAGAAGACGGGGGGGTCTCAATGAGCAGTTCTTC

d_gene: -
v_gene: TRBV30
j_gene: TRBJ2-7
abundance: few
CDR3aa: CACQGSYEQYF
CDR3nt: TGTGCCTGCCAGGGGTCGTACGAGCAGTACTTC

d_gene: -
v_gene: TRBV12-3/TRBV12-4
j_gene: TRBJ2-7
abundance: -
CDR3aa: CASTGEGAPSYEQYF
CDR3nt: TGTGCCAGCACCGGGGAGGGGGCTCCATCCTACGAGCAGTACTTC

d_gene: -
v_gene: TRBV3-1
j_gene: TRBJ2-2
abundance: many
CDR3aa: CASSSGTGELFF
CDR3nt: TGTGCCAGCAGCTCGGGCACCGGGGAGCTGTTTTTT

d_gene: -
v_gene: TRBV7-9
j_gene: TRBJ1-4
abundance: -
CDR3aa: CASSLGSWVSKNEKLFF
CDR3nt: TGTGCCAGCAGCCTGGGTTCCTGGGTGAGCAAAAATGAAAAACTGTTTTTT